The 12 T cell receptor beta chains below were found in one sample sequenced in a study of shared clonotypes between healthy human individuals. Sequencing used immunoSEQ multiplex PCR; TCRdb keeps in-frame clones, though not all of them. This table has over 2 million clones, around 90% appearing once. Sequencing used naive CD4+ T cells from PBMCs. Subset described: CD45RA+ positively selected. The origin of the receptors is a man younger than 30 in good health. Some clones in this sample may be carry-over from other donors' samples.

CDR3 nucleotide sequence: TGCAGCGTTGAGGTGCCGGGAAGGGACACTGAAGCTTTCTTT. Translation: CSVEVPGRDTEAFF. The rearrangement joins TRBV29-1 to TRBJ1-1; no clear D gene. The germline V gene encodes CDR1 SQVTM and CDR2 ANQGSEA. V was cut by 3 bases and J by 3 bases, with 14 bases left in between. The CDR3 runs to 14 residues.

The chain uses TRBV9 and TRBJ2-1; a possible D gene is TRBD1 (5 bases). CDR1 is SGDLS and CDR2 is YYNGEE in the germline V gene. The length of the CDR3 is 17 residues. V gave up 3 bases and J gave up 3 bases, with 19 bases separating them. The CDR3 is CASSGVSSSRDYNEQFF. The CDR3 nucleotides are TGTGCCAGCAGCGGAGTGTCTAGTAGCAGGGACTACAATGAGCAGTTCTTC. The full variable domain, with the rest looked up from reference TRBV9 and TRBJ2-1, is DSGVTQTPKHLITATGQRVTLRCSPRSGDLSVYWYQQSLDQGLQFLIQYYNGEERAKGNILERFSAQQFPDLHSELNLSSLELGDSALYFCASSGVSSSRDYNEQFFGPGTRLTVL.

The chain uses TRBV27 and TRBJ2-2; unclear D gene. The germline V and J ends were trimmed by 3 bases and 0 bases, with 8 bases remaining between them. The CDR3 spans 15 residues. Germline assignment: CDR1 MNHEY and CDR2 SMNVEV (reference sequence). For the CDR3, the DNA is TGTGCCAGCAGTTTGTTGATATCGAACACCGGGGAGCTGTTTTTT. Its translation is CASSLLISNTGELFF.

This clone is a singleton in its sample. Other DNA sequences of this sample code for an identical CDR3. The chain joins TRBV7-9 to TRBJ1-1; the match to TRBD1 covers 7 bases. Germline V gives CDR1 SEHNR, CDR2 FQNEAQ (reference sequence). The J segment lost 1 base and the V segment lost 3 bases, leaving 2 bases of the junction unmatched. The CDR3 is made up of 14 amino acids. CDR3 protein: CASSLNRGNTEAFF. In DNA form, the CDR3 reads TGTGCCAGCAGCTTGAACAGGGGGAACACTGAAGCTTTCTTT. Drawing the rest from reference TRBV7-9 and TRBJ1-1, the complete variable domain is DTGVSQNPRHKITKRGQNVTFRCDPISEHNRLYWYRQTLGQGPEFLTYFQNEAQLEKSRLLSDRFSAERPKGSFSTLEIQRTEQGDSAMYLCASSLNRGNTEAFFGQGTRLTVV.

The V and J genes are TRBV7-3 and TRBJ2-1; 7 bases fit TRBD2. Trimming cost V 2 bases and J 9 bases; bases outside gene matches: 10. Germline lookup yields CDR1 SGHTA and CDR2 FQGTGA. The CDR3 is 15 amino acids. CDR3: CASSLLGEGLSEQFF. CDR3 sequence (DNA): TGTGCCAGCAGCTTACTGGGGGAGGGCCTTAGTGAGCAGTTCTTC.

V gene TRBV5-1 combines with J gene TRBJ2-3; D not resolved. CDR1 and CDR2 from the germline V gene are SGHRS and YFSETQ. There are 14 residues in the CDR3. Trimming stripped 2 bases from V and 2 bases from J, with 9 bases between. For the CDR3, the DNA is TGCGCCAGCAGCTTAGGTCACAACACAGATACGCAGTATTTT. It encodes CASSLGHNTDTQYF.

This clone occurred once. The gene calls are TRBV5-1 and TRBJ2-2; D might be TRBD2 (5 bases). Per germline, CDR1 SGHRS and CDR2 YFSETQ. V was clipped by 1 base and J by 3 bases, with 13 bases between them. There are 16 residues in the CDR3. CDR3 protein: CASSLLAGMDTGELFF. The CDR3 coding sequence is TGCGCCAGCAGCTTGTTGGCCGGGATGGACACCGGGGAGCTGTTTTTT.

The DNA for the CDR3 is TGCGCCAGCAGTACACTAAACACCGGGGAGCTGTTTTTT. This sequence encodes CASSTLNTGELFF. The chain combines TRBV10-2 with TRBJ2-2; D not resolved. Trimming removed 5 bases at V and 2 bases at J, with 6 bases between. This CDR3 contains 13 residues. Germline V gives CDR1 WSHSY, CDR2 SAAADI.

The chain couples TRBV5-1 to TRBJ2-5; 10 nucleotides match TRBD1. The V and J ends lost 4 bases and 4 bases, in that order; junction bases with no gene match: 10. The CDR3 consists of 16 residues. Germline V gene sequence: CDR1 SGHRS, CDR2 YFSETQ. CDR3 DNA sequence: TGCGCCAGCAGCCTTCTTCCGACAGGGGGCATAGAGACCCAGTACTTC. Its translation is CASSLLPTGGIETQYF.

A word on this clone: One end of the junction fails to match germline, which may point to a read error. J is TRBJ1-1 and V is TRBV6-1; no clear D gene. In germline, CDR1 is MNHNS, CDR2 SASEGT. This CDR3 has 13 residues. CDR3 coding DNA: TGTGCCAGCAGGGAAGGCATGAACACTGAAGCTTTCTTT. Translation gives CASREGMNTEAFF.

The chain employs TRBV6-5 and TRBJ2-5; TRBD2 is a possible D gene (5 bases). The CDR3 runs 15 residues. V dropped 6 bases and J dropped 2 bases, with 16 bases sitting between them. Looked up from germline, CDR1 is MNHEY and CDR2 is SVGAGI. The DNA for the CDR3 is TGTGCCAGCAGGAGCGAGGGTTTAGGGCAAGAGACCCAGTACTTC. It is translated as CASRSEGLGQETQYF.

The CDR3 sequence: CASSIAILTSNVLTF. The CDR3 DNA reads as TGTGCCAGTAGTATAGCCATCCTAACGTCCAACGTCCTGACTTTC. This sequence joins TRBV19 and TRBJ2-6, with D hard to call. The V gene's germline CDR1 is LNHDA and CDR2 SQIVND (reference sequence). Trimming removed 1 base at V and 8 bases at J, with 12 bases between. The CDR3 is 15 amino acids.